This TCR beta chain was profiled in a study of technical replicates of blood from four donors. With 4 bases removed from V and 4 bases from J, the gap between germline ends came to 16 bases. Germline CDR1 MNHEY, CDR2 SVGAGI. The CDR3 has 15 residues. Data came from immunoSEQ multiplex PCR; TCRdb stores just in-frame clones and leaves some out. Of about 76,000 clones in the sample, roughly 85% are singletons; the top ten hold under 5.5%. Sequenced material: PBMCs. The sequence derives from a human donor in good health. Some clones in this sample may be carry-over from other donors' samples. V usage is TRBV6-5 and J usage is TRBJ1-2, with a possible D match to TRBD1 (5 bases). The CDR3 coding sequence is TGTGCCAGCAGTTCATCGGGGGGGACGGGCTATGGCTACACCTTC. Protein: CASSSSGGTGYGYTF.